Here is one T cell receptor (beta chain) with its context. This entry is derived from a study of blood T cell repertoires in COVID-19. Study context: Samples came from the United States, Italy and Spain, spanning acute and convalescent COVID-19.

The CDR3 sequence is 14 residues long. CDR1 is LNHDA and CDR2 is SQIVND in the germline V gene (reference sequence). V lost 3 bases, J lost 3 bases, and 9 bases lay in between. In the authors' methods: Using reference gene primer amplification, nucleated cell counts were estimated. TCRdb keeps only in-frame clones here, not all; method: immunoSEQ multiplex PCR. V, J and clone size are those of that table, while D and trimming were read from the DNA. This table holds some 190,000 clones, 70% to 90% found once. The chain combines TRBV19 with TRBJ1-5, with a possible D match to TRBD1 (5 bases). Material for sequencing was peripheral blood. This clonotype was sampled from a woman at least 80 years old with acute or convalescent COVID-19. CDR3 sequence: CASSMGGNNQPQHF. The CDR3 region has the DNA TGTGCCAGTAGTATGGGGGGGAACAATCAGCCCCAGCATTTT.